The 13 T cell receptor beta chains presented below share a single source sample, sequenced in a study of a mutant IDH1 vaccine in newly diagnosed glioma. Antigens of these TCRs are unknown. As to time point: week 11, during vaccination. All doses held 300 ug of mutant IDH1 20-mer peptide, with topical imiquimod. Using immunoSEQ multiplex PCR, the repertoire was profiled, and TCRdb retains in-frame clones only, with some absent. The repertoire holds 60,000 to 75,000 clones, with approximately 84% as singletons. Sequencing was performed on PBMCs, taken from a glioma patient whose treatment included an IDH1 peptide vaccine. The receptors were sampled from a young man with glioma.

The chain carries TRBV4-1 and TRBJ2-4; no definite D call. The CDR3 runs to 15 residues. Deletions cut 4 bases from V and 2 bases from J, with 12 bases between. The germline V gene has CDR1 MGHRA and CDR2 YSYEKL. CDR3 amino acids: CASSLVHDSKNIQYF. In DNA, the CDR3 is TGCGCCAGCAGCCTAGTACACGATTCCAAAAACATTCAGTACTTC.

This chain uses TRBV2 with TRBJ1-5; 9 nucleotides agree with TRBD1. The germline V gene encodes CDR1 SNHLY and CDR2 FYNNEI. This CDR3 contains 15 residues. The V gene end was trimmed by 6 bases and the J gene end by 7 bases; junction bases not matched to a gene: 10. For the CDR3, the DNA is TGTGCCAGCAGCAGGGGACAGGGAGGAAACCAGCCCCAGCATTTT. Its protein product is CASSRGQGGNQPQHF.

This clone was detected only a few times. This chain joins TRBV5-6 and TRBJ2-5, with TRBD2 identical over 14 bases. J lost 5 bases, V lost 2 bases, and 8 bases had no gene match. CDR1 and CDR2 (germline): SGHDT, YYEEEE. This CDR3 is 17 amino acids long. CDR3 sequence (DNA): TGTGCCAGCAGCTTACCCGGGACTAGCGGGAGCTGGGAGACCCAGTACTTC. It encodes CASSLPGTSGSWETQYF.

This sequence joins TRBV5-1 and TRBJ1-1, with 9 bases aligning to TRBD1. The V gene end was trimmed by 3 bases and the J gene end by 1 base; junction bases not matched to a gene: 1. The CDR3 spans 14 residues. CDR1 and CDR2 from the germline V gene are SGHRS and YFSETQ. The CDR3 sequence: CASSSGQGNTEAFF. CDR3 sequence (DNA): TGCGCCAGCAGCTCGGGACAGGGGAACACTGAAGCTTTCTTT. The full variable domain, rest sourced from reference TRBV5-1 and TRBJ1-1, is KAGVTQTPRYLIKTRGQQVTLSCSPISGHRSVSWYQQTPGQGLQFLFEYFSETQRNKGNFPGRFSGRQFSNSRSEMNVSTLELGDSALYLCASSSGQGNTEAFFGQGTRLTVV.

V is TRBV4-2 and J is TRBJ1-4; D remains unclear. Looked up from germline, CDR1 is LGHNA and CDR2 is YNFKEQ. The CDR3 is 14 residues long. Trimming took 9 bases from V and 0 from J, leaving 11 bases between them. Here the CDR3 reads CASSGDATNEKLFF. Here the CDR3 DNA reads TGTGCCAGTTCCGGGGATGCAACTAATGAAAAACTGTTTTTT.

This chain links TRBV19 with TRBJ1-5; D is uncertain. Trimming took off 8 bases at V and 7 bases at J, with 15 bases between the two ends. The CDR3 runs 13 residues. Per the germline V gene, CDR1 is LNHDA and CDR2 is SQIVND (reference sequence). The CDR3 loop is CASSNGVRQPQHF. Written as DNA, the CDR3 is TGTGCCAGTTCGAACGGGGTCAGACAGCCCCAGCATTTT. The whole variable domain, filled in from reference TRBV19 and TRBJ1-5, reads DGGITQSPKYLFRKEGQNVTLSCEQNLNHDAMYWYRQDPGQGLRLIYYSQIVNDFQKGDIAEGYSVSREKKESFPLTVTSAQKNPTAFYLCASSNGVRQPQHFGDGTRLSIL.

The chain has TRBV11-2 and TRBJ2-1, with TRBD1 matching 8 bases. CDR3 length equals 15 residues. Looked up from germline, CDR1 is SGHAT and CDR2 is FQNNGV. Unmatched junction bases numbered 5, after V lost 1 base and J lost 6 bases. The CDR3 here is CASSLGETGVNEQFF. Written as DNA, the CDR3 is TGTGCCAGCAGCTTAGGGGAGACAGGGGTCAATGAGCAGTTCTTC.

J is TRBJ2-4 and V is TRBV5-1; TRBD2 matches 14 bases. Germline lookup yields CDR1 SGHRS and CDR2 YFSETQ. The length of the CDR3 is 17 residues. V dropped 4 bases and J dropped 0; count of bases not matched to a gene: 3. CDR3 region: CASSDGTSGGAKNIQYF. In DNA form, the CDR3 reads TGCGCCAGCAGCGATGGGACTAGCGGGGGAGCCAAAAACATTCAGTACTTC.

The rearrangement links TRBV28 to TRBJ1-4; a possible D gene is TRBD1 (5 bases). Looked up from germline, CDR1 is MDHEN and CDR2 is SYDVKM. V lost 4 bases and J lost 0, with 12 bases in between. This CDR3 has 16 amino acids. The CDR3 region has the DNA TGTGCCAGCAGTTCCCTCGGGACCTCAACTAATGAAAAACTGTTTTTT. It encodes CASSSLGTSTNEKLFF.

The genes are TRBV5-5 and TRBJ1-5; the match to TRBD1 covers 7 bases. Germline-derived CDR1 and CDR2 are SGHKS and YYEKEE (reference sequence). Germline trimming cut 0 bases from V and 3 bases from J; bases unmatched to any gene: 6. The CDR3 is 16 amino acids. CDR3 sequence: CASSLVGGQDNQPQHF. CDR3 sequence (DNA): TGTGCCAGCAGCTTGGTAGGGGGCCAGGACAATCAGCCCCAGCATTTT.

The rearrangement uses TRBV6-5 and TRBJ2-2, with a tentative D call TRBD2 (6 bases). V was shortened by 4 bases and J by 4 bases, with 13 bases between the two germline ends. The CDR3 is 15 residues long. Per germline, CDR1 MNHEY and CDR2 SVGAGI. The chain's CDR3 is CASSSPGAGTGELFF. The CDR3 DNA is TGTGCCAGCAGTTCCCCGGGAGCGGGCACCGGGGAGCTGTTTTTT.

The DNA of the CDR3 is TGTGCCAGCAGCCAAGGAAGCGGGGGGCTTGGGGCCAACGTCCTGACTTTC. It yields the protein CASSQGSGGLGANVLTF. The chain couples TRBV4-2 to TRBJ2-6, with TRBD2 matching over 9 bases. The germline V gene has CDR1 LGHNA and CDR2 YNFKEQ. V was pared by 1 base and J by 3 bases, with 4 bases of the junction left unmatched. The CDR3 consists of 17 residues.

A few counts support this clone. The chain carries TRBV4-3 and TRBJ1-3; the D gene is possibly TRBD1 (5 bases). The germline gives CDR1 LGHNA, CDR2 YSLEER. Trimming stripped 1 base from V and 3 bases from J, with 10 bases between. The CDR3 consists of 15 residues. The CDR3 sequence: CASSQGRGSGNTIYF. DNA of the CDR3: TGCGCCAGCAGCCAAGGGAGGGGTAGTGGAAACACCATATATTTT.